Given below is one T cell receptor beta chain in context. What it recognizes is unknown. Repertoires were generated with immunoSEQ multiplex PCR, while TCRdb's copy carries only in-frame clones and drops some. This repertoire shows around 4,600 clones, 60% to 70% found once; its top ten account for roughly 66%. The data originate from a study of OX40 agonist ivuxolimab in advanced cancers. Turning to the study itself: An anti-OX40 (CD134) antibody with agonistic activity, ivuxolimab, was administered to patients. Study findings and constraints: What antigens the expanded peripheral T cells recognized was never established. In a subset of nonresponders, normalized T-cell clonal expansion was also low.

The CDR3 has 14 residues. Germline values: CDR1 MNHEY, CDR2 SMNVEV (reference sequence). Trimming left V 3 bases short and J 4 bases short, with 10 bases between. The sample here was CD4+ or CD8+ T cells sorted from blood, taken in a trial of the OX40 agonist ivuxolimab. The rearrangement uses TRBV27 and TRBJ1-5, with no clear D. The TCR originated in an adult with an advanced solid tumor such as melanoma, head and neck, liver or kidney cancer. The CDR3 sequence is CASSFIGANQPQHF. In nucleotides, the CDR3 is TGTGCCAGCAGTTTCATAGGCGCTAATCAGCCCCAGCATTTT.